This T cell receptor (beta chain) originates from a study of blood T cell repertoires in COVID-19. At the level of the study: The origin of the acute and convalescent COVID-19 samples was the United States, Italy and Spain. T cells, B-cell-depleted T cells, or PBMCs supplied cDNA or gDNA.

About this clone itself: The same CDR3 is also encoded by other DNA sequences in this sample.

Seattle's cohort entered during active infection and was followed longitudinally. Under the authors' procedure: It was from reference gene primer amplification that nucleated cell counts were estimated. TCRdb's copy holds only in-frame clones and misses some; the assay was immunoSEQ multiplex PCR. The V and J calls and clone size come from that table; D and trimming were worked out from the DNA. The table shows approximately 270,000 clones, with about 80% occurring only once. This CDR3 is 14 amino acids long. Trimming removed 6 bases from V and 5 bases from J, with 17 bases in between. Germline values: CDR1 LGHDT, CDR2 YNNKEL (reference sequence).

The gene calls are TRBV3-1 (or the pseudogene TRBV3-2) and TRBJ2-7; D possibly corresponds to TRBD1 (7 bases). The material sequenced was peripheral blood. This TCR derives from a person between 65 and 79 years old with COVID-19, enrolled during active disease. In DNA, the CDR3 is TGTGCCAGCAGTCAGGGGGGAGGAACCCACGAGCAGTACTTC. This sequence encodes CASSQGGGTHEQYF.